This TCR beta chain is from a study of cytomegalovirus exposure and HLA in healthy donors. Findings and limits, study-wide: TCR sequences were mostly rare, though some public TCRs occurred in many donors. In vitro data verified three CMV-associated chains as specific for CMV antigens.

CDR3 length: 20 residues. V lost 5 bases, J lost 2 bases, and 28 bases lay in between. Germline CDR1 is SQVTM and CDR2 is ANQGSEA. Details on this clone: Its target is not known.

PCR was performed using 60 Vbeta and 13 Jbeta primers. TCRdb's table, derived via immunoSEQ multiplex PCR, lists solely in-frame clones and lacks some. The sample shows under 130,000 clones, approximately 80% of them seen only once. The genes are TRBV29-1 and TRBJ2-6; D is possibly TRBD2 (5 bases). The clonotype originates from a man under 40 in good health and CMV-seronegative. The sequenced sample consisted of PBMCs. The chain's CDR3 is CSVPPLLGRSGYPGANVLTF. CDR3 bases: TGCAGCGTTCCTCCCTTGCTCGGCAGAAGCGGTTATCCTGGGGCCAACGTCCTGACTTTC.